This TCR beta chain was retrieved from a study of blood T cells in healthy people across ages (dated by TCRdb to about 2015). About the study as a whole: In model experiments, template switching captured about one uniquely barcoded TCR beta cDNA molecule for every two T cells. Four age groups were formed from the donors: young (average around 15 years), middle-aged (approximately 39), aged (roughly 56) and long-lived (around 82). For two donors (one aged 18 to 29 and one aged 80 or older), the study analyzed two additional independent replicas of 1 million unique cDNA reads from the same blood draw. The study measured age-related changes in TCR beta repertoire diversity using deep sequencing normalized with unique cDNA molecular identifiers. On the study overall, not on this receptor specifically: Estimates of total diversity based on one million sequenced T cells were considered lower bounds and underestimates. Compared with the aged group, the long-lived group had more naive CD4+ T cells, fewer expanded clones and increased TCR diversity, a pattern suggesting age selection. A strong correlation was found between observed TCR beta diversity and the percentage of naive T cells measured by flow cytometry. As age increased, observed TCR beta diversity per million T cells dropped in a roughly linear way, and a significant reduction was already evident by age approximately 40. The CMV infection status of donors was not known, potentially confounding age-related changes in expanded clonotypes. Because profiling used bulk unsorted PBMCs, naive and antigen-experienced compartments could not be compared conclusively.

Libraries were built with 5' RACE. The reads were generated on an Illumina HiSeq 2500. The second PCR ran for roughly 6 to 11 cycles and used a J-beta primer mix along with a sample-barcoded 5' primer. Each TCR beta cDNA molecule received a unique molecular identifier from a template-switch 5' adaptor carrying 12 random nucleotides. At least 2.5 million CDR3-containing paired-end reads were obtained from each sample. First-strand cDNA synthesis was performed from all RNA using the Mint cDNA synthesis kit, with priming by a TRBC-specific oligonucleotide. After uracil-DNA glycosylase treatment, a first 18-cycle PCR used universal primers M1SS and BC2_uni_R on all cDNA. The authors' analysis ran thus. Each sample was normalized by randomly selecting 1 million high-quality reads, each carrying a distinct molecular identifier. Instead of being binned into consensus sequences, reads with shared molecular identifiers were discarded. CDR3 identification, clonotype clustering and error correction used MiTCR with a Q25 quality threshold and the strictest error-elimination algorithm. Lower-bound total TCR beta diversity was estimated with a nonparametric unseen species model using Euler transformation. TCRdb cleaned the public reads at Q25 with fastp, built clones with MiXCR and kept in-frame beta chains. Identical CDR3 protein sequences are pooled into one entry, listed with their most common genes and DNA. The V and J calls come from TCRdb's annotation, not from the publication. The sample yields about 760,000 distinct CDR3 sequences; 25% were counted once. The ten top clones hold around 9.2% of the sample.

This clonotype is a singleton in its sample. Its recognized antigen is unknown. No much larger clone exists at a distance of one base, and base qualities are not known. The approximately 40 donors, aged 6 to 90 years, were systemically healthy Caucasian individuals from Russia. Each donor gave around 9.5 milliliters of peripheral blood, collected into EDTA-treated Vacutainer tubes. PBMCs were isolated by Ficoll-Paque density-gradient centrifugation, with at least 7 million obtained per sample. Total RNA, at least 6 micrograms per sample, was extracted from PBMCs with Trizol reagent. Naive CD45RAhigh/CD27high T cell percentages were measured by flow cytometry on a PBMC aliquot from every donor. V loses 5 bases at its end and J loses 3 bases; junction bases beyond the gene matches: 7. Counted from cysteine to phenylalanine, this CDR3 has 15 amino acids. The sequence is cut down to CDR3 DNA, 45 bases in frame from base 1. Sequences SNHLY (CDR1) and FYNNEI (CDR2) are obtained from the germline V gene.

The sample was also linked to a second study, of T cells of mothers and their children. The second source states: Nine systemically healthy Caucasian individuals, comprising three mothers and their six children, were included as donors. cDNA synthesis consumed the entire amount of extracted RNA, loaded at around 1.5 ug RNA in each 15 ul reaction. In the second PCR, sample barcodes and 2-4 random nucleotides were introduced via the M1S primer. More than 8 million TCR beta CDR3 reads were obtained from each mother, and 2.5 million to 3 million reads were obtained from each child. Thymic selection shapes the output of TCR recombination in a similar way in related and unrelated pairs, and inherited differences have a minor effect. Normalized repertoire overlap in related mother-child pairs was always slightly higher than in unrelated mother-child pairs, but the difference was never significant. Persistent microchimeric T cell clones were not detected, at a sensitivity of approximately 98 clones per million clonotypes. To look for features that set related mother-child pairs apart from unrelated individuals, the researchers ran deep NGS to compare the TCR beta repertoires of mothers and children. Mothers averaged about 40 +/- 4 years of age and children averaged about 10 +/- 4 years. After adapters were ligated using NEBNext reagents, the libraries underwent 100+100 nt paired-end sequencing on an Illumina HiSeq 2000. To prevent cross-contamination, the mother and child libraries were prepared one month apart and sequenced in separate runs. For each donor, somewhere between roughly 450,000 and 2,200,000 distinct TCR beta clonotypes were identified. Naive TCR beta clonotypes were estimated from low-frequency clonotypes matched to each donor's FACS-determined naive share, without sorting.

The chain was built from TRBV2 and TRBJ2-7; TRBD1 fits 10 bases in the junction. The material sequenced was blood. The sequence came from a boy between 10 and 17 years old in good health. The DNA reads TGTGCCAGCAGTCTATCGGGACAGGGGAACTACGAGCAGTACTTC. Translated, it gives CASSLSGQGNYEQYF.